The 24 T cell receptor beta chains given below trace back to one sample, sequenced in a study of T-cell reconstitution after alpha-beta-depleted transplantation in children. Unique molecular identifiers were incorporated during preparation of the TCRbeta library. TCRdb passed the PCR reads through MiXCR, listing each CDR3 protein once. The sample includes almost 500,000 distinct CDR3 sequences, roughly a tenth of them seen just once. The specimen comprised PBMCs, sampled before TCRalphabeta/CD19-depleted stem cell transplant. All receptors come from a child younger than 10 with inherited bone marrow failure, due to receive a stem cell transplant.

This clonotype was seen at least ten times. The chain recombines TRBV6-1 with TRBJ2-7; no firm D call. Per germline, CDR1 MNHNS and CDR2 SASEGT. Trimming shortened V by 4 bases and J by 3 bases, and 7 bases separated the two germline ends. This CDR3 spans 12 amino acids. CDR3 loop: CASSVTFYEQYF. DNA of the CDR3: TGTGCCAGCAGTGTTACCTTCTACGAGCAGTACTTC.

This clonotype was counted ten times or more. The chain recombines TRBV19 with TRBJ2-3, with no clear D. Trimming removed 1 base from V and 4 bases from J, with 6 bases in between. CDR1 and CDR2 from the germline V gene are LNHDA and SQIVND (reference sequence). The CDR3 spans 13 residues. Here the CDR3 DNA reads TGTGCCAGTAGTATAGGGTTCCCAGATACGCAGTATTTT. This sequence encodes CASSIGFPDTQYF.

This chain joins TRBV5-1 and TRBJ2-6, with D possibly matching TRBD2 (5 bases). The CDR3 consists of 16 residues. Trimming took off 4 bases at V and 0 bases at J, with 11 bases between the two ends. In germline, CDR1 is SGHRS, CDR2 YFSETQ. The CDR3 DNA reads as TGCGCCAGCAGCCCGGGGATGAACTCTGGGGCCAACGTCCTGACTTTC. Translation: CASSPGMNSGANVLTF.

The chain combines TRBV28 with TRBJ2-1; TRBD2 might be the D (6 bases). The CDR3 covers 19 residues. Germline V CDR1 and CDR2: MDHEN, SYDVKM. Trimming removed 3 bases from V and 1 base from J, with 22 bases in between. CDR3 bases: TGTGCCAGCAGTTTTGACTGGCAGGATGTAGCGGATTCCTACAATGAGCAGTTCTTC. Its translation is CASSFDWQDVADSYNEQFF.

This clonotype was seen ten or more times. The J gene is TRBJ2-5, the V gene TRBV5-1, with 11 positions matching TRBD1. The J segment lost 5 bases and the V segment lost 4 bases, leaving 7 bases of the junction unmatched. The germline V gene encodes CDR1 SGHRS and CDR2 YFSETQ. The CDR3 length is 15 residues. CDR3 sequence (DNA): TGCGCCAGCAGCCCGGGACAGGGGGACGCGGAGACCCAGTACTTC. This translates into CASSPGQGDAETQYF.

This clonotype was seen ten or more times. The chain recombines TRBV7-9 with TRBJ1-4; weak D call: TRBD1 (5 bases). Trimming took 2 bases from V and 12 from J, leaving 19 bases between them. The CDR3 has 15 residues. CDR1 and CDR2 from the germline V gene are SEHNR and FQNEAQ (reference sequence). For the CDR3, the DNA is TGTGCCAGCAGCTTATGGGAAAGTGGGACGAGGGAACTGTTTTTT. It translates to CASSLWESGTRELFF.

This clonotype showed up many times. This rearrangement joins TRBV29-1 to TRBJ2-5; D call uncertain. This CDR3 has 13 residues. Germline assignment: CDR1 SQVTM and CDR2 ANQGSEA. Trimming removed 4 bases at V and 3 bases at J, with 12 bases between. The CDR3 loop reads CSVAPLQEETQYF. DNA for the CDR3: TGCAGCGTTGCGCCCCTACAAGAAGAGACCCAGTACTTC.

This clonotype was counted between two and nine times. This chain connects TRBV11-2 to TRBJ2-7, with D possibly being TRBD1 or TRBD2 (5 bases each). Germline V gene sequence: CDR1 SGHAT, CDR2 FQNNGV. V was clipped by 1 base and J by 1 base, with 17 bases between them. The CDR3 contains 17 residues. The CDR3 sequence is CASSLGDGWGISYEQYF. CDR3 in DNA: TGTGCCAGCAGCTTAGGGGACGGGTGGGGAATTTCCTACGAGCAGTACTTC.

This sequence joins TRBV4-3 and TRBJ2-3; D not certain. Germline lookup yields CDR1 LGHNA and CDR2 YSLEER. This CDR3 comprises 15 residues. Between the trimmed V and J ends, which lost 0 bases and 8 bases, there was a span of 15 bases. CDR3 in amino acids: CASSQDNYGWGTQYF. Written as DNA, the CDR3 is TGCGCCAGCAGCCAAGATAATTATGGATGGGGTACGCAGTATTTT.

The chain couples TRBV20-1 to TRBJ2-1; possible D gene TRBD2, 5 bases. Germline V CDR1 and CDR2: DFQATT, SNEGSKA (reference sequence). This CDR3 is 12 amino acids long. V was clipped by 6 bases and J by 4 bases, with 10 bases between them. As DNA, the CDR3 is TGCAGTGCAACCCGGGAATACAATGAGCAGTTCTTC. It encodes CSATREYNEQFF.

There are many counts of this clonotype. The chain uses TRBV5-1 and TRBJ2-5; 7 bases align to TRBD2. This CDR3 is 16 amino acids long. Per germline, CDR1 SGHRS and CDR2 YFSETQ. The trim removed 0 bases at V and 0 bases at J, leaving 5 bases unmatched. The CDR3 region is CASSLATGGYQETQYF. In DNA form, the CDR3 reads TGCGCCAGCAGCTTGGCCACGGGAGGCTACCAAGAGACCCAGTACTTC.

With respect to this clonotype: A read error is possible here, since a much larger clone lies one base away. The V and J genes are TRBV4-3 and TRBJ2-3; tentative D call: TRBD1 (5 bases). The CDR3 length is 16 residues. Germline lookup yields CDR1 LGHNA and CDR2 YSLEER. CDR3 protein: CASSQEPGLATDPQYF. CDR3 DNA: TGCGCCAGCAGCCAAGAGCCAGGGTTAGCCACAGATCCGCAGTATTTT.

A few counts support this clonotype. The rearrangement links TRBV12-3 or TRBV12-4 to TRBJ2-1, with TRBD1 matching 12 bases. The V and J ends lost 5 bases and 4 bases, in that order; junction bases with no gene match: 3. The CDR3 length is 15 residues. CDR3 coding DNA: TGTGCCAGCAGTAAGGGACAGGGGGCTTACAATGAGCAGTTCTTC. Its protein is CASSKGQGAYNEQFF.

A word on this clonotype: One base away lies a much larger clone, so this may be a sequencing read error. Since no conserved phenylalanine or tryptophan closes the CDR3, a read error is the likely cause. J is TRBJ2-1 and V is TRBV4-1; D unclear. CDR1 MGHRA and CDR2 YSYEKL come from the germline V gene. V was shortened by 1 base and J by 0 bases, with 13 bases between the two germline ends. The CDR3 is made up of 17 amino acids. In DNA, the CDR3 is TGCGCCAGCAGCCAAGGGCCAGGTGAGAGCTCCTACAATGAGCAGTTCATC. Residues: CASSQGPGESSYNEQFI.

This clonotype occurred many times. V gene TRBV6-1 combines with J gene TRBJ2-2; the match to TRBD1 covers 8 bases. The V and J ends lost 5 bases and 6 bases, in that order; junction bases with no gene match: 8. Germline CDR1 and CDR2: MNHNS and SASEGT. The CDR3 extends over 15 amino acids. CDR3 coding DNA: TGTGCCAGCAGTCAACTATCACAGGGGGCCGGGGAGCTGTTTTTT. Translation gives CASSQLSQGAGELFF.

This clonotype was recorded at least ten times. This sequence joins TRBV4-2 and TRBJ2-2, with 8 bases fitting TRBD2. The CDR3 is made up of 15 amino acids. The ends lost 4 bases at V and 3 bases at J; junction bases unmatched: 4. Germline V gives CDR1 LGHNA, CDR2 YNFKEQ. CDR3 sequence: CASSRSGSDTGELFF. In DNA form, the CDR3 reads TGTGCCAGCAGCCGGAGCGGGAGCGACACCGGGGAGCTGTTTTTT.

This clonotype was observed at least ten times. The chain is built from TRBV19 and TRBJ1-3, with TRBD1 matching over 7 bases. The CDR3 has 15 residues. The V and J ends lost 8 bases and 0 bases, in that order; junction bases with no gene match: 7. Germline values: CDR1 LNHDA, CDR2 SQIVND (reference sequence). For the CDR3, the DNA is TGTGCCAGTGGAGTAACAGGGGTCTCTGGAAACACCATATATTTT. This codes for CASGVTGVSGNTIYF.

This clonotype was seen only a few times. The chain has TRBV27 and TRBJ2-1, with 7 nucleotides matching TRBD1. CDR1 is MNHEY and CDR2 is SMNVEV in the germline V gene (reference sequence). V shed 8 bases, J shed 4 bases, and the junction held 8 bases outside the gene matches. The CDR3 is 14 residues long. The CDR3 here is CASWPDRAYNEQFF. DNA of the CDR3: TGTGCCAGCTGGCCAGACAGGGCTTACAATGAGCAGTTCTTC.

The chain has TRBV5-1 and TRBJ2-1; 11 bases are shared with TRBD2. Per the germline V gene, CDR1 is SGHRS and CDR2 is YFSETQ. Losses at the gene ends were 0 bases for V and 7 bases for J; bases not matched to a gene: 12. The CDR3 has 18 amino acids. The CDR3, as DNA: TGCGCCAGCAGCTTGGTCGGGACTAGCGGCCCCCCGCGTAATGAGCAGTTCTTC. Its protein is CASSLVGTSGPPRNEQFF.

About this clonotype: A read error may explain this, as a much larger clone is one base away. This chain links TRBV5-4 with TRBJ2-5; D is possibly TRBD2 (6 bases). Germline V lookup: CDR1 SGHNT, CDR2 YYREEE (reference sequence). Trimming shortened V by 5 bases and J by 5 bases, and 7 bases separated the two germline ends. The CDR3 sequence is 11 residues long. The CDR3 region is CASREGETQYF. The CDR3 coding sequence is TGTGCCAGCAGGGAGGGGGAGACCCAGTACTTC.

This clonotype appeared many times. This chain joins TRBV6-1 and TRBJ2-7; TRBD2 agrees at 9 bases. The germline V gene encodes CDR1 MNHNS and CDR2 SASEGT. The CDR3 length is 16 residues. V was clipped by 3 bases and J by 1 base; unmatched bases: 7. CDR3 in amino acids: CASSDSGGALSYEQYF. CDR3 nucleotide sequence: TGTGCCAGCAGTGATAGCGGGGGAGCCCTTTCCTACGAGCAGTACTTC.

The sample holds many counts of this clonotype. V usage is TRBV9 and J usage is TRBJ2-7, with 7 bases lining up with TRBD2. The length of the CDR3 is 14 residues. V lost 4 bases to trimming and J lost 1 base; unmatched junction nucleotides: 5. CDR1 SGDLS and CDR2 YYNGEE come from the germline V gene. The CDR3 DNA sequence: TGTGCCAGCAGCCCGGGGAGGGCGTCCTACGAGCAGTACTTC. Amino acids: CASSPGRASYEQYF.

This clonotype appeared a few times. The chain joins TRBV11-2 to TRBJ2-1, with D perhaps TRBD1 (6 bases). The germline V and J ends were trimmed by 4 bases and 1 base, with 23 bases remaining between them. Per germline, CDR1 SGHAT and CDR2 FQNNGV. The CDR3 sequence is 19 residues long. The CDR3 DNA reads as TGTGCCAGCAGCTCCCCGAAATCACAGGGAATAGGGTCCTACAATGAGCAGTTCTTC. Residues: CASSSPKSQGIGSYNEQFF.

In its sample, this clonotype was seen many times. This rearrangement joins TRBV25-1 to TRBJ2-5; D is ambiguous. This CDR3 contains 8 residues. CDR1 is MGHDK and CDR2 is SYGVNS in the germline V gene. CDR3 sequence reads: CFKETQYF. The CDR3 nucleotides read TGTTTCAAAGAGACCCAGTACTTC. Looking up the rest from reference TRBV25-1 and TRBJ2-5 gives the full variable domain: EADIYQTPRYLVIGTGKKITLECSQTMGHDKMYWYQQDPGMELHLIHYSYGVNSTEKGDLSSESTVSRIRTEHFPLTLESARPSHTSQYLCFKETQYFGPGTRLLVL.